A selection of T cell receptor beta chains follows, all from one sample in a study of blood T cell repertoires in COVID-19. Clones were read by immunoSEQ multiplex PCR, and TCRdb kept only the in-frame ones, dropping some. Of fewer than 150,000 clones in the sample, about 90% are singletons; the top ten hold 15% to 20%. The sequenced sample consisted of peripheral blood. These receptor sequences come from a woman aged 50 to 60 who had recovered from COVID-19. Both conserved end residues are part of each CDR3. Each record gives: D gene, J gene, clone size, V gene, CDR3 length, CDR3 protein, CDR3 DNA. D genes are given only for firm matches. Clone size, where shown, is once, few, many, or a class for clones that have expanded.

>NA|TRBJ2-1|few|TRBV6-5|14
CVTTRGLSYNEQFF
TGTGTTACTACCCGGGGTTTGTCCTACAATGAGCAGTTCTTC
>NA|TRBJ2-6|NA|TRBV30|16
CAWSSPSVSGANVLTF
TGTGCCTGGAGTTCCCCTAGCGTCTCTGGGGCCAACGTCCTGACTTTC
>TRBD1|TRBJ2-2|few|TRBV18|16
CASSRTPGQGTGELFF
TGTGCCAGCTCACGAACCCCGGGACAGGGGACCGGGGAGCTGTTTTTT
>NA|TRBJ1-6|few|TRBV7-2|16
CASSPGGRAHNSPLHF
TGTGCCAGCAGCCCGGGGGGCAGGGCCCATAATTCACCCCTCCACTTT
>TRBD2|TRBJ2-2|few|TRBV5-1|13
CASSGDYIGELFF
TGCGCCAGCAGCGGGGACTATATCGGGGAGCTGTTTTTT
>TRBD2|TRBJ2-7|NA|TRBV4-2|15
CASSQEGSGRGEQYF
TGTGCCAGCAGCCAAGAAGGCTCCGGGAGGGGCGAGCAGTACTTC
>TRBD2|TRBJ2-3|NA|TRBV7-2|16
CASSVSSGRASDTQYF
TGTGCCAGCAGCGTCTCCAGCGGGAGGGCCTCAGATACGCAGTATTTT
>TRBD2|TRBJ2-1|NA|TRBV5-4|15
CASTQASGGIYEQFF
TGTGCCAGCACCCAAGCCAGCGGGGGTATCTATGAGCAGTTCTTC
>TRBD2|TRBJ2-3|NA|TRBV7-9|15
CASSLGAGGTDTQYF
TGTGCCAGCAGCTTAGGGGCGGGAGGTACAGATACGCAGTATTTT
>NA|TRBJ1-6|once|TRBV12-5|16
CASARGGAGNNSPLHF
TGTGCTAGTGCCCGGGGGGGGGCTGGGAATAATTCACCCCTCCACTTT
>NA|TRBJ2-7|NA|TRBV12-3/TRBV12-4|12
CASSFGGNEQYF
TGTGCCAGCAGTTTTGGGGGGAACGAGCAGTACTTC
>TRBD1|TRBJ1-4|once|TRBV6-5|14
CASIRDRGREKLFF
TGTGCCAGCATTCGGGACAGGGGGCGAGAAAAACTGTTTTTT
>TRBD2|TRBJ2-7|NA|TRBV25-1|16
CASRGQGSGSSYEQYF
TGTGCCAGCAGGGGGCAAGGTAGCGGGAGTAGCTACGAGCAGTACTTC
>NA|TRBJ2-2|NA|TRBV18|13
CASSSIEGGELFF
TGTGCCAGCTCATCTATCGAGGGCGGGGAGCTGTTTTTT
>NA|TRBJ1-1|NA|TRBV27|13
CASSLTVNTEAFF
TGTGCCAGCAGTCTTACAGTAAACACTGAAGCTTTCTTT
>TRBD2|TRBJ2-7|NA|TRBV4-3|18
CASSQDPGLAGVSGEQYF
TGCGCCAGCAGCCAGGATCCGGGACTAGCGGGAGTCTCTGGCGAGCAGTACTTC
>TRBD1|TRBJ1-6|once|TRBV7-9|15
CASSIGAGGNSPLHF
TGTGCCAGCAGCATAGGAGCAGGGGGCAATTCACCCCTCCACTTT
>NA|TRBJ1-2|NA|TRBV5-4|14
CASSLAGTTYGYTF
TGTGCCAGCAGCTTAGCCGGCACTACTTATGGCTACACCTTC
>NA|TRBJ1-5|NA|TRBV6-2/TRBV6-3|14
CASSNRVRGQPQHF
TGTGCCAGCAGCAACAGGGTACGAGGTCAGCCCCAGCATTTT
>TRBD1|TRBJ2-7|NA|TRBV27|13
CASSSWTGNEQYF
TGTGCCAGCAGCTCCTGGACAGGGAACGAGCAGTACTTC
>TRBD1|TRBJ2-5|few|TRBV19|15
CASSMLTGGDETQYF
TGTGCCAGTAGTATGTTGACAGGGGGCGATGAGACCCAGTACTTC
>NA|TRBJ1-2|NA|TRBV5-1|15
CASSLGQFATDGYTF
TGCGCCAGCAGCTTGGGACAATTTGCTACCGATGGCTACACCTTC
>TRBD1|TRBJ2-1|NA|TRBV24-1|17
CATSGLDRHSSYNEQFF
TGTGCCACCAGTGGGTTGGACAGGCACAGCTCCTACAATGAGCAGTTCTTC
>NA|TRBJ2-2|NA|TRBV4-2|15
CASSHSFSVTGELFF
TGTGCCAGCAGCCATTCATTCAGTGTCACCGGGGAGCTGTTTTTT
>TRBD1|TRBJ2-5|few|TRBV5-1|14
CASRLQGAQETQYF
TGCGCCAGCAGATTGCAGGGGGCCCAAGAGACCCAGTACTTC